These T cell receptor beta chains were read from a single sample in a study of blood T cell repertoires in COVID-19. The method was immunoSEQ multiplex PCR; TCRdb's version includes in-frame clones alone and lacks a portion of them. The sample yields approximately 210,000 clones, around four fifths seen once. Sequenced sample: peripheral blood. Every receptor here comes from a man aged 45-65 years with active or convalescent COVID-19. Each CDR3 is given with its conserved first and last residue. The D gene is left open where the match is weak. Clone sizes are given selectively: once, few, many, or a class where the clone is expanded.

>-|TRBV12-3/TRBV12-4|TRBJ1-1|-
CASSLGWATEAFF
TGTGCCAGCAGTTTAGGGTGGGCCACTGAAGCTTTCTTT
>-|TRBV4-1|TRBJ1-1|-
CASTGGETEAFF
TGCGCCAGCACCGGGGGGGAAACTGAAGCTTTCTTT
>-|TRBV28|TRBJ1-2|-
CASSSPPQGNLNGYTF
TGTGCCAGCAGTTCTCCCCCCCAGGGAAATTTGAATGGCTACACCTTC
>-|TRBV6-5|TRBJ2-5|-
CASSYSNREETQYF
TGTGCCAGCAGTTACTCGAACCGGGAAGAGACCCAGTACTTC
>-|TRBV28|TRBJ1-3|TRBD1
CASSLQGADGNTIYF
TGTGCCAGCAGCCTACAGGGGGCTGATGGAAACACCATATATTTT
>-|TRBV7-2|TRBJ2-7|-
CASSLAIQRDEQYF
TGTGCCAGCAGCTTAGCGATCCAGCGGGACGAGCAGTACTTC
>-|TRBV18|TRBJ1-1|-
CASSPQKNTEAFF
TGTGCCAGCTCACCGCAGAAAAACACTGAAGCTTTCTTT
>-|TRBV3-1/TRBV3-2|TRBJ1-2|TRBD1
CASSRQGGGYTF
TGTGCCAGCAGCCGACAGGGCGGCGGCTACACCTTC
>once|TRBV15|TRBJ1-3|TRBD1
CATSRGQSSGNTIYF
TGTGCCACCAGCAGGGGACAGAGCTCTGGAAACACCATATATTTT
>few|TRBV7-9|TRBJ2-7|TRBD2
CASSLAAGTSGHYEQYF
TGTGCCAGCAGCTTAGCAGCCGGGACTAGCGGCCATTACGAGCAGTACTTC
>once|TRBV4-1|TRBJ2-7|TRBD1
CASSHYRGDEQYF
TGCGCCAGCAGCCACTACAGGGGGGACGAGCAGTACTTC
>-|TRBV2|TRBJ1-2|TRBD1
CASSGLLGTEGGYTF
TGTGCCAGCAGTGGACTCTTGGGGACAGAGGGGGGCTACACCTTC
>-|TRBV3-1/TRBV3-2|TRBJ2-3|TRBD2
CASSQVTSGRNTQYF
TGTGCCAGCAGCCAAGTGACTAGCGGGAGAAATACGCAGTATTTT